This T cell receptor beta chain was documented in a study of graft-versus-host responses after intestinal transplantation. The V segment lost 0 bases and the J segment 1 base; nucleotides outside the gene matches: 3. Germline V gene lookup returns CDR1 SGHNT and CDR2 YYREEE (reference sequence). The CDR3 is made up of 16 amino acids. Only in-frame clones appear in the TCRdb table, and some are missing; sequencing was by immunoSEQ multiplex PCR. The repertoire holds over 40,000 clones, roughly 83% seen once, with less than 0.55% in the top ten. Notes on this clone: Its target is not known.

This sequence originates from a human donor who was the organ donor for an intestinal transplant. The gene calls are TRBV5-4 and TRBJ2-4, with 8 bases aligning to TRBD2. Sequenced here: unstimulated CD4+ T cells sorted from spleen or lymph node cells, sampled before transplant. CDR3 coding DNA: TGTGCCAGCAGCTTGGTAGGCGGGAGGGCCAAAAACATTCAGTACTTC. This codes for CASSLVGGRAKNIQYF.